Each of the 5 T cell receptor beta chains below was sequenced from the same sample in a study of STAT3 mutations in large granular lymphocyte leukemia. The table came from immunoSEQ multiplex PCR; TCRdb's copy has only in-frame clones and leaves some out. The sample gives about 3,800 clones, less than 75% of which show up once; less than 75% is in the top ten. Study results and limitations: At least one immunodominant TCR beta clonotype appeared in every T-cell large granular lymphocyte leukemia patient.

No cognate antigen is known for these TCRs. Material for sequencing was peripheral blood mononuclear cells. The receptors originated from a man in his 60s with T-cell large granular lymphocyte leukemia. Some clones in this sample may be carry-over from other donors' samples.

J is TRBJ1-2 and V is TRBV29-1; the D is unclear. Germline values: CDR1 SQVTM, CDR2 ANQGSEA. The CDR3 covers 13 residues. V shed 7 bases and J shed 2 bases, with 14 bases lying between them. This CDR3 is CSAKVGMNYGYTF. CDR3 nucleotides: TGCAGCGCCAAGGTCGGGATGAACTATGGCTACACCTTC.

CDR3 protein: CSARWQTYYTF. Written as DNA, the CDR3 is TGCAGTGCTAGATGGCAGACGTACTACACCTTC. The V gene is TRBV20-1, the J gene TRBJ1-2; D unclear. The V and J ends lost 2 bases and 10 bases respectively, with 11 bases between them. The CDR3 is 11 residues long. Germline V gives CDR1 DFQATT, CDR2 SNEGSKA (reference sequence).

For this clone: Other DNA variants within this sample encode the same CDR3. The chain couples TRBV5-1 to TRBJ1-3, with a tentative D call TRBD1 (6 bases). The CDR3 is 13 residues long. From germline, CDR1 is SGHRS and CDR2 YFSETQ. V was shortened by 5 bases and J by 4 bases, with 10 bases between the two germline ends. CDR3: CASSQGSGNTIYF. In DNA form, the CDR3 reads TGCGCCAGCAGTCAGGGGTCAGGAAACACCATATATTTT.

This clone was seen a handful of times. The CDR3 reads CASSRTGPNQPQHF. CDR3 bases: TGTGCCAGCAGCAGGACAGGGCCAAATCAGCCCCAGCATTTT. V is TRBV7-9 and J is TRBJ1-5; 8 bases align to TRBD1. In germline, CDR1 is SEHNR, CDR2 FQNEAQ (reference sequence). The V segment lost 5 bases and the J segment 4 bases; nucleotides outside the gene matches: 4. The CDR3 loop spans 14 amino acids.

The chain is built from TRBV5-1 and TRBJ2-7; D is undetermined. Trimming shortened V by 0 bases and J by 0 bases, and 7 bases separated the two germline ends. CDR1 and CDR2 from the germline V gene are SGHRS and YFSETQ. This CDR3 has 14 residues. The CDR3 DNA reads TGCGCCAGCAGCTTGGACACAAACTCCTACGAGCAGTACTTC. Encoded protein: CASSLDTNSYEQYF.